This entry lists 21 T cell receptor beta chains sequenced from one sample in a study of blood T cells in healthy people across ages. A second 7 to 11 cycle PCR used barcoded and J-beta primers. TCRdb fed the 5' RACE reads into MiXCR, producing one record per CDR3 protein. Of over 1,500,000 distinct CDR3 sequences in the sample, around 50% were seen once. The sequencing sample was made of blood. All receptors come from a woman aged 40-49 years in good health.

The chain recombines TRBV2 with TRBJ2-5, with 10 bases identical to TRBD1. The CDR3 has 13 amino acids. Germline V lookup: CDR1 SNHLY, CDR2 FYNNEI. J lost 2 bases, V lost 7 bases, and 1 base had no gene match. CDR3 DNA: TGTGCCAGCATGGACAGGGGGCAAGAGACCCAGTACTTC. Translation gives CASMDRGQETQYF. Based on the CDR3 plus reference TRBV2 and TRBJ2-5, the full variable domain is EPEVTQTPSHQVTQMGQEVILRCVPISNHLYFYWYRQILGQKVEFLVSFYNNEISEKSEIFDDQFSVERPDGSNFTLKIRSTKLEDSAMYFCASMDRGQETQYFGPGTRLLVL.

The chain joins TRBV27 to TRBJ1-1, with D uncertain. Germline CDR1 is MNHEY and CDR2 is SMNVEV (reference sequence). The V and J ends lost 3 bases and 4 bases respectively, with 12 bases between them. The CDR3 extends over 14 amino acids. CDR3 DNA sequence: TGTGCCAGCAGTTTTACGACCCCCAGCACTGAAGCTTTCTTT. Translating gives CASSFTTPSTEAFF.

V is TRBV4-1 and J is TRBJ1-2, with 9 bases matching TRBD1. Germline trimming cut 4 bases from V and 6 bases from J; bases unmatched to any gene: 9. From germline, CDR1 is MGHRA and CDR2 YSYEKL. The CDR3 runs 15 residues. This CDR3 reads CASSPSSGQGNGYTF. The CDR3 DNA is TGCGCCAGCAGCCCCTCCTCGGGACAGGGCAATGGCTACACCTTC.

CDR3 sequence: CSAYNRGVYSNQPQHF. CDR3 DNA: TGCAGTGCTTATAATAGGGGGGTATATAGCAATCAGCCCCAGCATTTT. This rearrangement joins TRBV20-1 to TRBJ1-5; perhaps TRBD1 as D (6 bases). Trimming left V 5 bases short and J 0 bases short, with 17 bases between. Germline CDR1 DFQATT, CDR2 SNEGSKA (reference sequence). The CDR3 has 16 amino acids.

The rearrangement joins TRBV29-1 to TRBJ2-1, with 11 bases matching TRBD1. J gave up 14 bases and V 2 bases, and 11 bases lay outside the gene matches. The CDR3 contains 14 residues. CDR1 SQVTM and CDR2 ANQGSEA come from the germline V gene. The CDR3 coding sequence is TGCAGCGTTGAAAATTACCGGGACAGGGGGGCTGAGTTCTTC. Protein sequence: CSVENYRDRGAEFF.

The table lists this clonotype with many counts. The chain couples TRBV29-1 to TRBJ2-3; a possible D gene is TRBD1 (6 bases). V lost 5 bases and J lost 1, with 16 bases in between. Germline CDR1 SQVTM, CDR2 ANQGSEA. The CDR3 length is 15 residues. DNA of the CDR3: TGCAGCGTTTTACAGGGCACGATCGGCACAGATACGCAGTATTTT. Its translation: CSVLQGTIGTDTQYF.

The CDR3 region has the DNA TGTGCCATCAGTACAACAGGCTCCTACGAGCAGTACTTC. Translating it yields CAISTTGSYEQYF. The genes are TRBV10-3 and TRBJ2-7; D is possibly TRBD1 (5 bases). The germline V and J ends were trimmed by 5 bases and 0 bases, with 8 bases remaining between them. Germline V CDR1 and CDR2: ENHRY, SYGVKD. This CDR3 comprises 13 residues.

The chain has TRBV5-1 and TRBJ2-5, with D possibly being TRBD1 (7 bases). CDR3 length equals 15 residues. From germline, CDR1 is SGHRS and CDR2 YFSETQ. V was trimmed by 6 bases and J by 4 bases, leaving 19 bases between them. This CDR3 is CASTQTGRSLETQYF. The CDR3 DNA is TGCGCCAGCACCCAGACAGGGAGGTCTTTAGAGACCCAGTACTTC.

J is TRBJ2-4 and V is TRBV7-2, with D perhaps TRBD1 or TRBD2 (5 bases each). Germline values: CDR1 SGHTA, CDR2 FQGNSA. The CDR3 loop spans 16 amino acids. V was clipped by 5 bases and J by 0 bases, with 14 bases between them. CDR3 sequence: CASSPDPGTAKNIQYF. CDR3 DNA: TGTGCCAGCAGCCCAGACCCCGGGACAGCCAAAAACATTCAGTACTTC.

CDR3 nucleotide sequence: TGTGCCAGCAGTTCAATCCCGGAGACAGGAGCTTTCTTT. Translating gives CASSSIPETGAFF. The chain recombines TRBV12-3 or TRBV12-4 with TRBJ1-1; D possibly corresponds to TRBD1 (6 bases). The CDR3 contains 13 residues. V was cut by 4 bases and J by 10 bases, with 16 bases left in between.

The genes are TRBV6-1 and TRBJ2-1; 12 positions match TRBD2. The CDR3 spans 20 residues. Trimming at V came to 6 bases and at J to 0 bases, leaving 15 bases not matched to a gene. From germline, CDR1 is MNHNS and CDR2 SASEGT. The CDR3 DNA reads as TGTGCCAGCAGATTCAAACCGGGACTAGCGGGTCAACTCTCCTACAATGAGCAGTTCTTC. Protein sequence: CASRFKPGLAGQLSYNEQFF.

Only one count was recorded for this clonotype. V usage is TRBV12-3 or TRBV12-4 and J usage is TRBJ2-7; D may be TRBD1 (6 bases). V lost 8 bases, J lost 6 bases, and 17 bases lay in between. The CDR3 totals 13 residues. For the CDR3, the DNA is TGTGCCAGCCGCAGGGACATCTGGGGCGAGCAGTACTTC. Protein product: CASRRDIWGEQYF.

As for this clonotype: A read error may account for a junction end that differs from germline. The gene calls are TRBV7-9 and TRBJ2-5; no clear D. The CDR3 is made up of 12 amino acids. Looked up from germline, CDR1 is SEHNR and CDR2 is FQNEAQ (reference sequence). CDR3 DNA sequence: TGTGCCGGCAGCGATCTAACCAACGTTCAGTACTTC. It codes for CAGSDLTNVQYF.

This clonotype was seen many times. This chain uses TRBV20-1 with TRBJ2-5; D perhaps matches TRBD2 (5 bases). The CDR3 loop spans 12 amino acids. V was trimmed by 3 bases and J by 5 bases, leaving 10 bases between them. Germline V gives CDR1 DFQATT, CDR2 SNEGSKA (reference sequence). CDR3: CSASRRGETQYF. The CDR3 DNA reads TGCAGTGCTAGTAGGAGAGGGGAGACCCAGTACTTC.

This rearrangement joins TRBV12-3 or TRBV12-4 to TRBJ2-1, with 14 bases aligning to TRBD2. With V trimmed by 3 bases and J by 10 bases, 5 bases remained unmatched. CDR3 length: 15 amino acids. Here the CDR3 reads CASSFRTSGGMEQFF. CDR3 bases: TGTGCCAGCAGTTTTCGGACTAGCGGGGGGATGGAGCAGTTCTTC.

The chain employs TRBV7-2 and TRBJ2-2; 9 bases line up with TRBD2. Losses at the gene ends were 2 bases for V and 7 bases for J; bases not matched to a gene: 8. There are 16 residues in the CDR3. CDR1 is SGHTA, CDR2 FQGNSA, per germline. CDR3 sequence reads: CASSLRRTSEGGELFF. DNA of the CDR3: TGTGCCAGCAGCTTACGCCGGACTAGCGAGGGCGGGGAGCTGTTTTTT.

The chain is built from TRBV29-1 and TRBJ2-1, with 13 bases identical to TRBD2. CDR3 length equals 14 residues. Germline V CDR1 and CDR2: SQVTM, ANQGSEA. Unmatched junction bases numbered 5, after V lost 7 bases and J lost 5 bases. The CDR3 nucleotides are TGCAGCGGGACGGGACTAGCGGGGAACAATGAGCAGTTCTTC. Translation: CSGTGLAGNNEQFF.

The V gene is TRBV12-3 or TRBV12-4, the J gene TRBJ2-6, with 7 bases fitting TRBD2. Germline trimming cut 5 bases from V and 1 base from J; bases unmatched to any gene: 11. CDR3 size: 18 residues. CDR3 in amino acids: CASSGRGDRTSGANVLTF. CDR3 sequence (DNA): TGTGCCAGCAGTGGTCGGGGGGACCGAACTTCTGGGGCCAACGTCCTGACTTTC.

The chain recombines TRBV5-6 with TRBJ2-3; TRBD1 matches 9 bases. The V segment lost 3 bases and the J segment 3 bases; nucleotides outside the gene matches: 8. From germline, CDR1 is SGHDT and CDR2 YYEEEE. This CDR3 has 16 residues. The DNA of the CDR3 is TGTGCCAGCAGCTCAGGGACAGGGATGGTTACAGATACGCAGTATTTT. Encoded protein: CASSSGTGMVTDTQYF.

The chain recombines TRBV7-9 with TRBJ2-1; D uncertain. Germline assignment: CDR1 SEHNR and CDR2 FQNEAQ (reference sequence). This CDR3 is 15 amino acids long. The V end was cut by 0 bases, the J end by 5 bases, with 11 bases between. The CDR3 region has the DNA TGTGCCAGCAGCTTAGCGGGCGGATGGGACAATGAGCAGTTCTTC. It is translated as CASSLAGGWDNEQFF.

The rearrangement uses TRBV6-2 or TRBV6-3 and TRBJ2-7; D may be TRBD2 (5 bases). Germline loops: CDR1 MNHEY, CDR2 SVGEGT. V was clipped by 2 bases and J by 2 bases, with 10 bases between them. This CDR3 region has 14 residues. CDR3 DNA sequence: TGTGCCAGCAGTTACCGATTGGGAGCCTACGAGCAGTACTTC. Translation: CASSYRLGAYEQYF.